Here is one T cell receptor beta chain with its context. The antigen remains undetermined. The record originates from a study of OX40 agonist ivuxolimab in advanced cancers. Study summary: Every 2 weeks, patients received ivuxolimab intravenously, dosed at 0.01 to 10 mg/kg. Study-wide results and limits: Doses of 0.1 to 3.0 mg/kg were accompanied by clonal expansion of CD4+ and CD8+ blood T cells by week 6.

TCRdb's copy holds only in-frame clones and misses some; the assay was immunoSEQ multiplex PCR. The data contain tens of thousands of clones, 65% to 90% of them singletons. This CDR3 comprises 13 residues. Looked up from germline, CDR1 is MNHNS and CDR2 is SASEGT. Trimming cost V 3 bases and J 5 bases, with 8 bases left between them. The sequence was obtained from an adult with an advanced solid tumor such as melanoma, head and neck, liver or kidney cancer. The chain employs TRBV6-1 and TRBJ1-5; D is uncertain. Source: CD4+ or CD8+ T cells sorted from blood, taken in a trial of the OX40 agonist ivuxolimab. The CDR3 DNA sequence: TGTGCCAGCAGTGACAGCGTTGATCAGCCCCAGCATTTT. Its translation: CASSDSVDQPQHF.